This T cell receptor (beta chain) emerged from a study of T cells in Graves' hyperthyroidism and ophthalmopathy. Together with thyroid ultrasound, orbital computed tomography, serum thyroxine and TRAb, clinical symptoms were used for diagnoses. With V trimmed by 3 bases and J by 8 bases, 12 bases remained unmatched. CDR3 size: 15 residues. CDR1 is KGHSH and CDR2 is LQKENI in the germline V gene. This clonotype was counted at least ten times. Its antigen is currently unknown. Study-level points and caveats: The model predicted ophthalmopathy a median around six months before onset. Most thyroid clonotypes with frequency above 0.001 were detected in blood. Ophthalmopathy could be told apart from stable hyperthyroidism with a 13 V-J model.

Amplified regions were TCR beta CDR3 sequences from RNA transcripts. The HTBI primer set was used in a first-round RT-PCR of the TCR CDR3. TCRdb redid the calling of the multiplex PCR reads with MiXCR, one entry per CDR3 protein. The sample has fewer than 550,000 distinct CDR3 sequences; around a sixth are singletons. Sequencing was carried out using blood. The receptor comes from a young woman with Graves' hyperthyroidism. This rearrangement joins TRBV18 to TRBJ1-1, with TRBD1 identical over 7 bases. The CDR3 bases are TGTGCCAGCTCACCGTATGAGGGGGCGGCTAGGGAAGCTTTCTTT. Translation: CASSPYEGAAREAFF.